Shown below are 30 T cell receptor beta chains from a single sample sequenced in a study of high-grade serous ovarian cancer treatment subgroups. Tumor samples were taken before definitive surgery or chemotherapy. Assay: immunoSEQ multiplex PCR; the TCRdb copy retains only in-frame clones and omits some. The sample records about 36,000 clones, roughly 83% being singletons. Sequenced material: tumor tissue. The origin of the receptors is a human donor with high-grade serous ovarian cancer.

The chain has TRBV7-2 and TRBJ2-1; 7 bases match TRBD1. The CDR3 totals 16 residues. The germline CDR1 and CDR2 sequences are SGHTA and FQGNSA. V lost 7 bases and J lost 2; bases outside the gene matches: 11. The CDR3 nucleotides read TGTGCCAGCACCCACAGTGGGACAGTCGCCTACAATGAGCAGTTCTTC. Translating gives CASTHSGTVAYNEQFF.

A few counts support this clone. V gene TRBV29-1 combines with J gene TRBJ1-4; D perhaps matches TRBD1 (5 bases). The CDR3 loop spans 12 amino acids. Per germline, CDR1 SQVTM and CDR2 ANQGSEA. With 6 bases removed from V and 3 bases from J, the gap between germline ends came to 8 bases. CDR3 residues: CSVQGPNEKLFF. The CDR3 nucleotides read TGCAGCGTCCAGGGTCCTAATGAAAAACTGTTTTTT.

The chain is built from TRBV7-6 and TRBJ1-3, with D maybe TRBD1 (6 bases). Germline V gene data show CDR1 as SGHVS and CDR2 as FNYEAQ. This CDR3 region has 18 residues. This CDR3 reads CAPGVRRAGAYSGNTIYF. In DNA, the CDR3 is TGTGCTCCCGGGGTGCGAAGGGCAGGGGCTTACTCTGGAAACACCATATATTTT.

The CDR3 region has the DNA TGTGCCAGCAGCTTAGGCGCCTCGAGAGTCACTGAAGCTTTCTTT. Protein sequence: CASSLGASRVTEAFF. This chain joins TRBV7-2 and TRBJ1-1; D unresolved. The germline gives CDR1 SGHTA, CDR2 FQGNSA. The CDR3 runs to 15 residues. Trimming removed 1 base from V and 4 bases from J, with 13 bases in between.

The chain is built from TRBV11-3 and TRBJ2-1; the D is unclear. Germline lookup yields CDR1 SGHNT and CDR2 YENEEA. V was clipped by 5 bases and J by 1 base, with 18 bases between them. This CDR3 spans 17 amino acids. The CDR3 region has the DNA TGTGCCAGCAGCCATAGGGCCAGCAGGCGGTCCTACAATGAGCAGTTCTTC. This encodes CASSHRASRRSYNEQFF.

The genes are TRBV5-1 and TRBJ2-1, with TRBD1 identical over 8 bases. The CDR3 sequence is 15 residues long. Trimming took 4 bases from V and 0 from J; bases not matched to a gene: 3. Germline V gene lookup returns CDR1 SGHRS and CDR2 YFSETQ. The CDR3 coding sequence is TGCGCCAGCAGCCGGACAGGGAGCTCCTACAATGAGCAGTTCTTC. Residues: CASSRTGSSYNEQFF. The entire variable domain, with the rest obtained from reference TRBV5-1 and TRBJ2-1, is as follows: KAGVTQTPRYLIKTRGQQVTLSCSPISGHRSVSWYQQTPGQGLQFLFEYFSETQRNKGNFPGRFSGRQFSNSRSEMNVSTLELGDSALYLCASSRTGSSYNEQFFGPGTRLTVL.

The genes are TRBV4-2 and TRBJ2-1; TRBD2 matches at 12 bases. CDR1 and CDR2 from the germline V gene are LGHNA and YNFKEQ. Germline trimming cut 2 bases from V and 2 bases from J; bases unmatched to any gene: 19. The length of the CDR3 is 22 residues. The CDR3 nucleotides are TGTGCCAGCAGCCAACCGACGAGGGCTAGCGGGAGGGATTTCCTAACCTACAATGAGCAGTTCTTC. This codes for CASSQPTRASGRDFLTYNEQFF.

The chain carries TRBV19 and TRBJ2-7; D ambiguous. Germline V gives CDR1 LNHDA, CDR2 SQIVND (reference sequence). This CDR3 has 14 amino acids. Trimming removed 1 base at V and 0 bases at J, with 7 bases between. Written as DNA, the CDR3 is TGTGCCAGTAGTATAGGTCCAGTCTCCTACGAGCAGTACTTC. This encodes CASSIGPVSYEQYF. The full variable domain, its missing parts supplied by reference TRBV19 and TRBJ2-7, is DGGITQSPKYLFRKEGQNVTLSCEQNLNHDAMYWYRQDPGQGLRLIYYSQIVNDFQKGDIAEGYSVSREKKESFPLTVTSAQKNPTAFYLCASSIGPVSYEQYFGPGTRLTVT.

The V gene is TRBV6-5, the J gene TRBJ2-5; TRBD1 is a possible D gene (5 bases). Germline lookup yields CDR1 MNHEY and CDR2 SVGAGI. CDR3 length equals 12 residues. The ends were cut back, 5 bases at V and 7 bases at J, with 11 bases in the middle. The CDR3 DNA follows: TGTGCCAGCAGTGACACTACAGGGACCCAGTACTTC. This gives the protein CASSDTTGTQYF.

This rearrangement joins TRBV27 to TRBJ2-1; a possible D gene is TRBD1 (6 bases). This CDR3 is built from 13 residues. Trimming cost V 5 bases and J 7 bases, with 12 bases left between them. Germline CDR1 is MNHEY and CDR2 is SMNVEV (reference sequence). The CDR3 reads CASSQFTGNEQFF. The CDR3 coding sequence is TGTGCCAGCAGTCAATTCACAGGGAATGAGCAGTTCTTC.

This sequence joins TRBV6-1 and TRBJ2-1; possibly TRBD2 for D (6 bases). The ends were cut back, 6 bases at V and 9 bases at J, with 15 bases in the middle. Germline CDR1 reads MNHNS; CDR2 reads SASEGT. The CDR3 spans 13 residues. The CDR3 sequence is CASSPTGASEQFF. As DNA, the CDR3 is TGTGCCAGCAGCCCGACGGGAGCGAGTGAGCAGTTCTTC.

This chain connects TRBV11-2 to TRBJ2-1, with D maybe TRBD2 (7 bases). Between the trimmed V and J ends, which lost 5 bases and 8 bases, there was a span of 10 bases. CDR1 SGHAT and CDR2 FQNNGV come from the germline V gene. The CDR3 length is 12 residues. The CDR3 protein is CASSLGGDEQFF. CDR3 in DNA: TGTGCCAGCAGCCTAGGGGGGGATGAGCAGTTCTTC.

CDR3: CASSRAGEYEQYF. The CDR3 DNA reads TGTGCCAGTAGTAGGGCAGGGGAATACGAGCAGTACTTC. The chain carries TRBV19 and TRBJ2-7; maybe TRBD1 (6 bases). CDR3 length: 13 amino acids. Germline-derived CDR1 and CDR2 are LNHDA and SQIVND (reference sequence). Trimming shortened V by 4 bases and J by 4 bases, and 11 bases separated the two germline ends.

This clone was seen a few times. The chain recombines TRBV5-4 with TRBJ2-5; the D is unclear. The ends were cut back, 4 bases at V and 6 bases at J, with 16 bases in the middle. The CDR3 is made up of 14 amino acids. In germline, CDR1 is SGHNT, CDR2 YYREEE (reference sequence). DNA of the CDR3: TGTGCCAGCAGCCAATGGGTCCGGCCGAAGACCCAGTACTTC. This encodes CASSQWVRPKTQYF.

CDR3 DNA: TGTGCCAGCGACTCCTCTGGAAACACCATATATTTT. This encodes CASDSSGNTIYF. V is TRBV28 and J is TRBJ1-3, with unresolved D. The CDR3 extends over 12 amino acids. Per the germline V gene, CDR1 is MDHEN and CDR2 is SYDVKM. V shed 8 bases and J shed 0 bases, with 5 bases lying between them.

The chain uses TRBV27 and TRBJ2-7; 8 bases match TRBD2. This CDR3 is built from 14 residues. Germline V lookup: CDR1 MNHEY, CDR2 SMNVEV (reference sequence). After removal of 7 bases from V and 5 bases from J, the junction contained 10 bases not matched to a gene. In DNA form, the CDR3 reads TGTGCCAGCAACCCGGGACTAGGGGTTAACGAGCAGTACTTC. Protein sequence: CASNPGLGVNEQYF.

This chain connects TRBV7-2 to TRBJ2-1, with 9 bases lining up with TRBD2. CDR1 SGHTA and CDR2 FQGNSA come from the germline V gene. CDR3 size: 16 residues. V lost 4 bases and J lost 2; bases outside the gene matches: 6. The DNA for the CDR3 is TGTGCCAGCAGCTCGACTAGCGGCTCCGCCTACAATGAGCAGTTCTTC. Translated, it gives CASSSTSGSAYNEQFF.

The chain carries TRBV7-8 and TRBJ2-1; D is possibly TRBD1 (5 bases). Germline CDR1 and CDR2: SGHVS and FQNEAQ. The CDR3 covers 12 residues. V was pared by 2 bases and J by 12 bases, with 11 bases between. CDR3 sequence (DNA): TGTGCCAGCAGCTTACCTAGGACAACGCAGTTCTTC. Protein: CASSLPRTTQFF.

This sequence joins TRBV7-2 and TRBJ2-3; D possibly uses TRBD1 or TRBD2 (5 bases each). The V end lost 1 base, the J end lost 0 bases, and 17 bases lay between the germline ends. Germline CDR1 is SGHTA and CDR2 is FQGNSA. The CDR3 spans 18 residues. In nucleotides, the CDR3 is TGTGCCAGCAGCTTAGGAATGGGGACGCGAGTTAGCACAGATACGCAGTATTTT. This codes for CASSLGMGTRVSTDTQYF. Complete variable domain (other parts from reference TRBV7-2 and TRBJ2-3): GAGVSQSPSNKVTEKGKDVELRCDPISGHTALYWYRQSLGQGLEFLIYFQGNSAPDKSGLPSDRFSAERTGGSVSTLTIQRTQQEDSAVYLCASSLGMGTRVSTDTQYFGPGTRLTVL.

This chain links TRBV28 with TRBJ2-7, with 9 bases aligning to TRBD1. Germline lookup yields CDR1 MDHEN and CDR2 SYDVKM. V was pared by 8 bases and J by 3 bases, with 8 bases of the junction left unmatched. This CDR3 spans 14 amino acids. The CDR3 sequence is CASLTPGQGYEQYF. CDR3 bases: TGTGCCAGCCTAACCCCGGGACAGGGCTACGAGCAGTACTTC.

The rearrangement joins TRBV5-1 to TRBJ2-5; 8 bases map to TRBD1. Germline CDR1 SGHRS, CDR2 YFSETQ. The CDR3 runs to 13 residues. Germline trimming cut 4 bases from V and 4 bases from J; bases unmatched to any gene: 3. The CDR3 reads CASSVGTGETQYF. Here the CDR3 DNA reads TGCGCCAGCAGCGTAGGGACAGGAGAGACCCAGTACTTC. The whole variable domain, remainder taken from reference TRBV5-1 and TRBJ2-5, is KAGVTQTPRYLIKTRGQQVTLSCSPISGHRSVSWYQQTPGQGLQFLFEYFSETQRNKGNFPGRFSGRQFSNSRSEMNVSTLELGDSALYLCASSVGTGETQYFGPGTRLLVL.

The chain carries TRBV7-2 and TRBJ1-5; 8 bases match TRBD1. V lost 5 bases, J lost 4 bases, and 7 bases stayed unmatched. Germline CDR1 is SGHTA and CDR2 is FQGNSA. This CDR3 comprises 15 residues. The CDR3 region is CASSHRTGFNQPQHF. CDR3 in DNA: TGTGCCAGCAGCCACCGGACAGGGTTTAATCAGCCCCAGCATTTT.

The genes are TRBV5-4 and TRBJ2-1, with D possibly TRBD1 on 5 matching bases. The CDR3 length is 13 residues. The V and J ends lost 3 bases and 10 bases respectively, with 14 bases between them. Germline V gene data show CDR1 as SGHNT and CDR2 as YYREEE (reference sequence). The CDR3 DNA reads TGTGCCAGCAGCTCCCCCGTCCCAGGGGAGCAGTTCTTC. Translated, it gives CASSSPVPGEQFF.

The V call is TRBV27, the J call TRBJ1-1; TRBD1 agrees at 7 bases. This CDR3 spans 13 amino acids. Germline CDR1 is MNHEY and CDR2 is SMNVEV (reference sequence). V lost 9 bases to trimming and J lost 1 base; unmatched junction nucleotides: 5. CDR3 DNA: TGTGCCAGTTCGGGACAGTCGAACACTGAAGCTTTCTTT. Its protein product is CASSGQSNTEAFF.

The CDR3 protein is CASSYPGKGYEQYF. CDR3 in DNA: TGTGCCAGCAGTTACCCAGGGAAAGGCTACGAGCAGTACTTC. The chain combines TRBV6-5 with TRBJ2-7, with a weak D call TRBD1 (5 bases). CDR1 and CDR2 from the germline V gene are MNHEY and SVGAGI. The CDR3 totals 14 residues. V was shortened by 2 bases and J by 3 bases, with 11 bases between the two germline ends.

The rearrangement links TRBV5-1 to TRBJ1-3; D is unclear. With 5 bases removed from V and 2 bases from J, the gap between germline ends came to 8 bases. The germline V gene has CDR1 SGHRS and CDR2 YFSETQ. There are 13 residues in the CDR3. CDR3 loop: CASSPDAGNTIYF. As DNA, the CDR3 is TGCGCCAGCAGTCCGGATGCTGGAAACACCATATATTTT.

The CDR3 loop is CASSEAGGYNEQFF. In DNA form, the CDR3 reads TGTGCCAGCAGTGAAGCAGGGGGCTACAATGAGCAGTTCTTC. V is TRBV2 and J is TRBJ2-1; a weak D match, TRBD1 (6 bases). CDR1 is SNHLY and CDR2 is FYNNEI in the germline V gene. The CDR3 runs 14 residues. V lost 0 bases and J 3 bases, leaving 6 bases between the germline ends.

The V and J genes are TRBV4-3 and TRBJ2-3; a possible D gene is TRBD2 (5 bases). The CDR3 has 15 residues. V was cut by 6 bases and J by 4 bases, with 17 bases left in between. The germline V gene has CDR1 LGHNA and CDR2 YSLEER. The CDR3: CASSPVGKGADTQYF. The DNA of the CDR3 is TGCGCCAGCAGTCCGGTCGGGAAGGGCGCAGATACGCAGTATTTT.

This chain connects TRBV11-1 to TRBJ2-7; 11 nucleotides agree with TRBD1. Losses at the gene ends were 5 bases for V and 5 bases for J; bases not matched to a gene: 8. Germline CDR1 SGHAT, CDR2 FQDESV (reference sequence). This CDR3 has 15 amino acids. This CDR3 reads CASSGHGQGANEQYF. The CDR3, as DNA: TGTGCCAGCAGCGGACACGGACAGGGGGCGAACGAGCAGTACTTC.

This clone has just one count. V is TRBV19 and J is TRBJ1-3; D remains ambiguous. Germline CDR1 LNHDA, CDR2 SQIVND (reference sequence). There are 11 residues in the CDR3. Trimming left V 7 bases short and J 3 bases short, with 4 bases between. The CDR3 region is CASIHGNTIYF. The CDR3 region has the DNA TGTGCCAGTATCCATGGAAACACCATATATTTT. Together with reference TRBV19 and TRBJ1-3, the CDR3 gives the full variable domain: DGGITQSPKYLFRKEGQNVTLSCEQNLNHDAMYWYRQDPGQGLRLIYYSQIVNDFQKGDIAEGYSVSREKKESFPLTVTSAQKNPTAFYLCASIHGNTIYFGEGSWLTVV.